The clone carrying this T cell receptor (beta chain) was detected only a few times. As yet, its antigen is unknown. As the sequencing template, cDNA was produced by extracting RNA and reverse transcribing it. Data came from immunoSEQ multiplex PCR; TCRdb stores just in-frame clones and leaves some out. The top ten clones hold about 20% of a sample with about 42,000 clones, about two thirds of them seen once. The data are from a study of CD8+ T cells in alopecia areata. Background on the study: Once tofacitinib had been taken for 6 to 18 months, 6 months off drug followed. Regarding the study as a whole: Mice showed TCR sharing more clearly than patients did, possibly owing to HLA. Higher clonality and more expanded CD8+ clones appeared in lesional than normal scalp.

The V gene lost 2 bases and the J gene lost 2 bases, with 9 bases spanning the gap. The CDR3 extends over 13 amino acids. CDR1 and CDR2 from the germline V gene are GTSNPN and SVGIG (reference sequence). Regarding treatment: oral pan-JAK inhibitor, 5-10 mg twice daily. Using a FACSAria, the CD4+ and CD8+ T cells were sorted from the PBMCs. The receptor comes from a human donor with alopecia areata. This specimen consisted of CD8+ T cells sorted from blood, obtained at week 4, from a patient treated with tofacitinib. The V call is TRBV30, the J call TRBJ1-1; D not resolved. The CDR3 region has the DNA TGTGCCTGGAGTATCTCGGGTAACACTGAAGCTTTCTTT. Encoded protein: CAWSISGNTEAFF. Supplemented by reference TRBV30 and TRBJ1-1, the full variable domain reads SQTIHQWPATLVQPVGSPLSLECTVEGTSNPNLYWYRQAAGRGLQLLFYSVGIGQISSEVPQNLSASRPQDRQFILSSKKLLLSDSGFYLCAWSISGNTEAFFGQGTRLTVV.